This T cell receptor beta chain was sequenced in a study of beta chain bispecific antibodies for T cell cancers. Overall study context: Jurkat cells expressed TRBV12-3; HPB-ALL cells expressed TRBV5-5.

This clonotype appeared many times. What it binds is unknown. This CDR3 comprises 16 residues. The V end was cut by 1 base, the J end by 1 base, with 13 bases between. CDR1 and CDR2 from the germline V gene are WSHSY and SAAADI. Either OKT3 anti-CD3 antibody or CD3/CD28 beads expanded T cells from blood mononuclear cells over about three days. One entry per CDR3 protein, called by TCRdb with MiXCR from the 5' RACE reads. Here the sample spans tens of thousands of distinct CDR3 sequences, approximately 2% being singletons. Points from the study as a whole: Normal T cells contributed less of the targeted TRBV signal than the leukemia cells did. Versus anti-CD19, anti-TRBV12 exposure cut the TRBV12-3 share of TRBV signal by approximately 99%.

The sequences come from healthy donor T cells cultured with leukemia cells, collected from a culture containing a bispecific antibody targeting TCR Vbeta12. This receptor was obtained from a human donor in good health. Some clones in this sample may be carry-over from other donors' samples. The chain links TRBV10-2 to TRBJ2-5, with D possibly matching TRBD2 (5 bases). This chain's CDR3 is CASSELPRDFQETQYF. As DNA, the CDR3 is TGCGCCAGCAGTGAGTTGCCCCGGGATTTCCAAGAGACCCAGTACTTC.